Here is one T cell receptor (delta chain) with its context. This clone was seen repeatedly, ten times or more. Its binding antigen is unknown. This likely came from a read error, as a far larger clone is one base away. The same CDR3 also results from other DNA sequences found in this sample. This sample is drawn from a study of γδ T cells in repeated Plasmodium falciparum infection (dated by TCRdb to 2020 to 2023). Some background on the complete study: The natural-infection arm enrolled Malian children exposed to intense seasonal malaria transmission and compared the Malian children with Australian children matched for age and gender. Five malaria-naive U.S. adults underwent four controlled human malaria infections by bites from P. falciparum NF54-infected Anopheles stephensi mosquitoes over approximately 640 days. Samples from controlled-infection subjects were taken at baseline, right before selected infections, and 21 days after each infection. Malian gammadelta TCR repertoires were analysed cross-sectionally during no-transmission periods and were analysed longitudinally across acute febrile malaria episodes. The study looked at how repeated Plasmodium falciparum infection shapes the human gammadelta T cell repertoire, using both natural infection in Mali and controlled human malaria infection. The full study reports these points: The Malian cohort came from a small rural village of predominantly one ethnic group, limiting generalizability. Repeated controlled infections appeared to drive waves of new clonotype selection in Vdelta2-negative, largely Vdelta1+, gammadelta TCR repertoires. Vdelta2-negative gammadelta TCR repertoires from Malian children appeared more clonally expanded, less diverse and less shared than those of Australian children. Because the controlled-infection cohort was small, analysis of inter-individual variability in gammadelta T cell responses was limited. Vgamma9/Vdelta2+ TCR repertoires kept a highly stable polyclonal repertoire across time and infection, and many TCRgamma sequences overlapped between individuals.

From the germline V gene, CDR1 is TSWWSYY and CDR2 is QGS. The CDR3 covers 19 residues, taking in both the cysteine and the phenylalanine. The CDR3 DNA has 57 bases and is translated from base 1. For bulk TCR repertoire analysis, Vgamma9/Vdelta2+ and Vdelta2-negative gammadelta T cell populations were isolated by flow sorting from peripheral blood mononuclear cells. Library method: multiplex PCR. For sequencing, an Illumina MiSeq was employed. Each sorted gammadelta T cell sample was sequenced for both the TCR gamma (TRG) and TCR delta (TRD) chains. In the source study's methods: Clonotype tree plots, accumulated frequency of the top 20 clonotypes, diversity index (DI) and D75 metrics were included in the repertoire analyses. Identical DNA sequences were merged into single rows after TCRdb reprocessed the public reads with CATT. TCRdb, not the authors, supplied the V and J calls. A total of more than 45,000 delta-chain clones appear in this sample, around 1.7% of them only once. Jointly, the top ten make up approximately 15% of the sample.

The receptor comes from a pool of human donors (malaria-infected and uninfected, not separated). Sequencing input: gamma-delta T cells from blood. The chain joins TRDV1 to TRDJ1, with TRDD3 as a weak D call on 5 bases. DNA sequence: TGTGCTCTTGGGCTGAAGGGCCGGGAGCACTGGTGGCCCACCCATAAACTCATCTTT. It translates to CALGLKGREHWWPTHKLIF.